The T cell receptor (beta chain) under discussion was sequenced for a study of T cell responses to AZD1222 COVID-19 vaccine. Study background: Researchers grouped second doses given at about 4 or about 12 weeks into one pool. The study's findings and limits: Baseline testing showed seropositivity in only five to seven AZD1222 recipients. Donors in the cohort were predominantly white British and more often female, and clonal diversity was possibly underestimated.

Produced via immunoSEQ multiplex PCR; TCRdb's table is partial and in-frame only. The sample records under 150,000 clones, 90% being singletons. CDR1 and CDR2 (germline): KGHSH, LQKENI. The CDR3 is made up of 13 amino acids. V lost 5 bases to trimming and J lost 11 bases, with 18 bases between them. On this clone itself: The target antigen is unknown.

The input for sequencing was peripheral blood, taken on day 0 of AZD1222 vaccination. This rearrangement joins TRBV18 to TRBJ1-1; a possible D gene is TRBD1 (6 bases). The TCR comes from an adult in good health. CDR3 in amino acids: CASSTGQRGEAFF. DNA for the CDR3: TGTGCCAGCTCAACAGGACAGCGGGGGGAGGCTTTCTTT.